The TCR beta chain described here comes from a study of blood T cell repertoires in COVID-19. CDR1 LGHDT and CDR2 YNNKEL come from the germline V gene (reference sequence). V shed 1 base, J shed 7 bases, and the junction held 1 base outside the gene matches. The CDR3 is 15 amino acids. This table comes from immunoSEQ multiplex PCR, and its TCRdb copy is limited to in-frame clones, with some not included. The table lists over 200,000 clones, approximately 85% of them singletons, with less than 2.5% in the top ten. This clone was found once. This receptor was taken from a woman aged 50 to 60 who had recovered from COVID-19. The genes are TRBV3-1 (or the pseudogene TRBV3-2) and TRBJ1-6; 10 bases match TRBD1. Sequenced material: PBMCs or T cells enriched from blood (not recorded which). DNA for the CDR3: TGTGCCAGCAGCCAAGTGGGACAGGGGAATTCACCCCTCCACTTT. This sequence encodes CASSQVGQGNSPLHF.